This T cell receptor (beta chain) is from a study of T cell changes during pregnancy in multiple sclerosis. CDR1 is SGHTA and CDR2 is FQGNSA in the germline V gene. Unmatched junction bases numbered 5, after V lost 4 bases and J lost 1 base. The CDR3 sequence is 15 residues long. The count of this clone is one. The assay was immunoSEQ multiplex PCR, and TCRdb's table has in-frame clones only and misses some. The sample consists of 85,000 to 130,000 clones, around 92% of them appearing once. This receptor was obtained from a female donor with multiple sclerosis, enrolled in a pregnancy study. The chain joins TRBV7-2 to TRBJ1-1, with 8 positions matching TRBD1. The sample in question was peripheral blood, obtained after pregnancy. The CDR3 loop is CASSYRGQANTEAFF. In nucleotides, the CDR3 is TGTGCCAGCAGCTATAGGGGACAGGCGAACACTGAAGCTTTCTTT.